The entry below gives a single TCR beta chain sequence along with its context. Only in-frame clones appear in the TCRdb table, and some are missing; sequencing was by immunoSEQ multiplex PCR. The data hold fewer than 3 million clones, with just under 95% observed a single time. The donors, healthy adults who were HIV-negative, had experienced no recent acute infections or vaccinations. CD4+ cells yielded CD45RA+ naive and CD45RA-negative memory subsets. Trimming shortened V by 5 bases and J by 5 bases, and 18 bases separated the two germline ends. Germline V gene data show CDR1 as MDHEN and CDR2 as SYDVKM. CDR3 length: 15 residues. The source of the sample is a study of shared clonotypes between healthy human individuals. Background on the study: Per donor, three plates held CD4 naive cells, three held CD4 memory, two held CD8 naive and one held CD8 memory.

The chain couples TRBV28 to TRBJ1-2; tentative D call: TRBD1 (5 bases). Sequencing was carried out using naive CD4+ T cells from PBMCs. Subset indicated: CD45RA+ positively selected. The origin of this receptor is a man aged 18 to 35 in good health. Some clones in this sample may be carry-over from other donors' samples. CDR3 sequence (DNA): TGTGCCAGCAGTAGGCCGCCGGGGGGAAAGTATGGCTACACCTTC. It codes for CASSRPPGGKYGYTF.